This T cell receptor beta chain was sequenced during a study of response to subunit inactivated influenza vaccine. General study results and limits: There was a suggestion from the authors that each seasonal influenza vaccination recruits few new T cells.

The CDR3 is 13 residues long. With 4 bases removed from V and 4 bases from J, the gap between germline ends came to 12 bases. Germline V gene data show CDR1 as SGHRS and CDR2 as YFSETQ. Remarks on this clonotype: Antigen unknown.

A single record per CDR3 protein comes from TCRdb applying MiXCR to the RT-PCR reads. The sample has about 650,000 distinct CDR3 sequences; roughly 14% are singletons. The sample consisted of PBMCs from blood, taken 12 days after vaccination. The clonotype was recovered from a man in his fifties or sixties who received an inactivated influenza vaccine. This chain connects TRBV5-1 to TRBJ2-7; a weak D match, TRBD1 (6 bases). CDR3 sequence reads: CASSIATGYEQYF. The CDR3 region has the DNA TGCGCCAGCAGCATAGCGACAGGTTACGAGCAGTACTTC.